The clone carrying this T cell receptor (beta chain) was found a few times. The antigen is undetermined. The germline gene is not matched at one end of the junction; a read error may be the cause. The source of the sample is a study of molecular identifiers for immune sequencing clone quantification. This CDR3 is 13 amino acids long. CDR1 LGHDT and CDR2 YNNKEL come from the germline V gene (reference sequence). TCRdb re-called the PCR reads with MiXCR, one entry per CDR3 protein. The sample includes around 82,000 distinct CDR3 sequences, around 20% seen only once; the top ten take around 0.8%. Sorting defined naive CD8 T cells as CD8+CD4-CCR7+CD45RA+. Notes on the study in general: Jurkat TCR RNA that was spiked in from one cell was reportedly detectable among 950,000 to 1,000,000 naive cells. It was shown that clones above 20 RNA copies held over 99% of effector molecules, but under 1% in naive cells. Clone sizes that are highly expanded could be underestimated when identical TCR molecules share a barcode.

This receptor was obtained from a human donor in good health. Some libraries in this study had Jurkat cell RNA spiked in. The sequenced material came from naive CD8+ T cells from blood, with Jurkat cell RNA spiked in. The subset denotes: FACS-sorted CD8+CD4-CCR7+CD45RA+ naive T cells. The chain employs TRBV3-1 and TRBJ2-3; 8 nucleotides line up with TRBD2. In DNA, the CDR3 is TGTGCCAGCAGCCCGGGTTCCGGGGGGGATTTGGATTTT. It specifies CASSPGSGGDLDF.